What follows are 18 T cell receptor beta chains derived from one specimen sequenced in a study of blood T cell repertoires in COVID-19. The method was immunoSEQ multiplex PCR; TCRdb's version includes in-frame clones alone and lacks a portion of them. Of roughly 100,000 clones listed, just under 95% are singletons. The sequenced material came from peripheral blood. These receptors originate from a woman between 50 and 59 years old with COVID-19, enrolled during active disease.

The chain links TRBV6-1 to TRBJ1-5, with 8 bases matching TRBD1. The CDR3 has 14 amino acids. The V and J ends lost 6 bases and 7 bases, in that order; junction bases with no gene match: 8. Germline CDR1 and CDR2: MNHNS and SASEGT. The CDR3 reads CASRTPGGLQPQHF. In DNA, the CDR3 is TGTGCCAGCAGAACGCCAGGGGGCTTGCAGCCCCAGCATTTT.

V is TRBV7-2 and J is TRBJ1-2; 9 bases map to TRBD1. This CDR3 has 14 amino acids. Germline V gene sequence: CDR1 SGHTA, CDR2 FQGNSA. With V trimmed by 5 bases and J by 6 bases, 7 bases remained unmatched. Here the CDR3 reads CASSSRDRVNGYTF. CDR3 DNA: TGTGCCAGCAGCAGCCGGGACAGGGTCAATGGCTACACCTTC.

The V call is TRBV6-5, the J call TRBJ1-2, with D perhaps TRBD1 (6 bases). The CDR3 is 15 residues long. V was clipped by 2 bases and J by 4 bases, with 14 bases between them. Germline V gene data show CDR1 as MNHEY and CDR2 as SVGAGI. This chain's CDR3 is CASSYGEGVLYGYTF. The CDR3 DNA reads TGTGCCAGCAGTTACGGCGAGGGGGTCCTCTATGGCTACACCTTC.

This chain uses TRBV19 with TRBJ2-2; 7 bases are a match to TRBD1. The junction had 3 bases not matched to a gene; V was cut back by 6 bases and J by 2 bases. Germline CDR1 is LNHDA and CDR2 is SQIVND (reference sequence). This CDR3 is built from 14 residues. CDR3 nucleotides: TGTGCCAGTAGCAGGGGGATTAACACCGGGGAGCTGTTTTTT. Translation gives CASSRGINTGELFF.

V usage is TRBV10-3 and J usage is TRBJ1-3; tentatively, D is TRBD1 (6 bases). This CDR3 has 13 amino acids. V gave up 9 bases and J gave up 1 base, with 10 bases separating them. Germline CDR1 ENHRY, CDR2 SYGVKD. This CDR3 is CAIQGSSGNTIYF. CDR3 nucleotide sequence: TGTGCCATACAGGGCTCTTCTGGAAACACCATATATTTT.

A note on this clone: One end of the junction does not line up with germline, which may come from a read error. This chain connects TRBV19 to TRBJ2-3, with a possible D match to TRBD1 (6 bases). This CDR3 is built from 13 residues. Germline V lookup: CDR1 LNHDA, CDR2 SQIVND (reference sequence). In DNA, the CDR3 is TGTGCCAGTAGTATAGACCTCTACAGGGTGCTTAATTTT. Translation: CASSIDLYRVLNF. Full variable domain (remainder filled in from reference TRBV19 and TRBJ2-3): DGGITQSPKYLFRKEGQNVTLSCEQNLNHDAMYWYRQDPGQGLRLIYYSQIVNDFQKGDIAEGYSVSREKKESFPLTVTSAQKNPTAFYLCASSIDLYRVLNFGPGTRLTVL.

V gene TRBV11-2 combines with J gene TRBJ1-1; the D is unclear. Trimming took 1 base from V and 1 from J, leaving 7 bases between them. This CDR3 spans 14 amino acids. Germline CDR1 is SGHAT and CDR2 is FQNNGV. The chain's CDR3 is CASSLVPGNTEAFF. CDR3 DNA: TGTGCCAGCAGCTTAGTTCCGGGGAACACTGAAGCTTTCTTT. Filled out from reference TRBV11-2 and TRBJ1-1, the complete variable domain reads EAGVAQSPRYKIIEKRQSVAFWCNPISGHATLYWYQQILGQGPKLLIQFQNNGVVDDSQLPKDRFSAERLKGVDSTLKIQPAKLEDSAVYLCASSLVPGNTEAFFGQGTRLTVV.

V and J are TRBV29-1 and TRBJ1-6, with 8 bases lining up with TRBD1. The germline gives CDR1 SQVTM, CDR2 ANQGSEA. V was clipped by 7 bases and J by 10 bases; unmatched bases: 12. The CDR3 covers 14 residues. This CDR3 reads CSGQGQGEESPLHF. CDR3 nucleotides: TGCAGCGGCCAAGGACAGGGAGAGGAATCACCCCTCCACTTT.

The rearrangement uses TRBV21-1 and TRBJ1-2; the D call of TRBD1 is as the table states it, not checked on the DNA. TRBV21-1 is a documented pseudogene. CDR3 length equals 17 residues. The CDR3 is CASSPFPQGALRHGYTF. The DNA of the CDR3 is TGTGCCAGCAGCCCCTTCCCCCAGGGGGCGCTTCGGCATGGCTACACCTTC.

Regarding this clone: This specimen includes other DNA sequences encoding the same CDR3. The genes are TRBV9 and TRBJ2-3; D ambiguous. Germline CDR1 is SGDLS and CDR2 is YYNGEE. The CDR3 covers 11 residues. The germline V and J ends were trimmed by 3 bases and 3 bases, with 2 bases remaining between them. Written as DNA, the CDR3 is TGTGCCAGCAGCGCAACAGATACGCAGTATTTT. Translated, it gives CASSATDTQYF.

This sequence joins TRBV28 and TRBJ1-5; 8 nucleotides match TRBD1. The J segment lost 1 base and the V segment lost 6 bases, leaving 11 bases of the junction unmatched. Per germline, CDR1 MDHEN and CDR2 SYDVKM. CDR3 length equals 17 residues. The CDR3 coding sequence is TGTGCCAGCAGACCTGACCTCAGGGGGCTGAGCAATCAGCCCCAGCATTTT. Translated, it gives CASRPDLRGLSNQPQHF.

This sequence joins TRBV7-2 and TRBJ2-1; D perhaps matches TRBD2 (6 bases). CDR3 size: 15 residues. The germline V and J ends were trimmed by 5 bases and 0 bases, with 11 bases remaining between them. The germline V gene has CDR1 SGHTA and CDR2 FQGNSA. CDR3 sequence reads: CASSRGTRSYNEQFF. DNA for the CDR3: TGTGCCAGCAGCCGCGGGACCCGCTCCTACAATGAGCAGTTCTTC.

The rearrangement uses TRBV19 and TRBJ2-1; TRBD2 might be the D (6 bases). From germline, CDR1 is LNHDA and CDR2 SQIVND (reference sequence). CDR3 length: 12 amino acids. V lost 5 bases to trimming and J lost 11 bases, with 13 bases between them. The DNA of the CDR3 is TGTGCCAGTAGTCCTGCGGGGAGGAAGCAGTTCTTC. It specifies CASSPAGRKQFF.

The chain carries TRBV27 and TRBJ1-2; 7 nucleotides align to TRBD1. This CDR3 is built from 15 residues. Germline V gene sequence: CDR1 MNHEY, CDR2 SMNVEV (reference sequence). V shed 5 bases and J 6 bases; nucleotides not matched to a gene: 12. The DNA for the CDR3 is TGTGCCAGCAGTGCCTCGTACAGGGGCTCTAATGGCTACACCTTC. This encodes CASSASYRGSNGYTF.

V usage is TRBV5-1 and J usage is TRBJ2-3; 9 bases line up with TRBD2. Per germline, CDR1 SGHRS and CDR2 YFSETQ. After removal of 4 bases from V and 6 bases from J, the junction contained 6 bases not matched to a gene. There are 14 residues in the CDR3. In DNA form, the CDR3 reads TGCGCCAGCAGCCTAGAGCGGGGGGCTGATACGCAGTATTTT. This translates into CASSLERGADTQYF.

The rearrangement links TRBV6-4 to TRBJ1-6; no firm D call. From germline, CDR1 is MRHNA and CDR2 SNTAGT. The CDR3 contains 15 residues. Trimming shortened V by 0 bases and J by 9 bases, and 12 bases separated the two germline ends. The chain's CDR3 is CASSDSRRRGSPLHF. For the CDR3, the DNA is TGTGCCAGCAGTGACTCGAGGCGCCGTGGTTCACCCCTCCACTTT.

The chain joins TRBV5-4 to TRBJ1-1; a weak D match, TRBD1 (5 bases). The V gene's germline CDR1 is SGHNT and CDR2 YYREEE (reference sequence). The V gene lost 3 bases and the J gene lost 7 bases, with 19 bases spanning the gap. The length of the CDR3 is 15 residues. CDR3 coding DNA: TGTGCCAGCAGCTCCGGGACTCACCACGGCGGTGAAGCTTTCTTT. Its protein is CASSSGTHHGGEAFF.

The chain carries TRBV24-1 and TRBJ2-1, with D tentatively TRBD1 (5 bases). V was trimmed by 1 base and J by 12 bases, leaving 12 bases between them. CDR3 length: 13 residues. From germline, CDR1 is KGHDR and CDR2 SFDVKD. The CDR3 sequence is CATSDLSGWGQFF. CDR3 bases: TGTGCCACCAGTGATTTATCAGGGTGGGGGCAGTTCTTC.